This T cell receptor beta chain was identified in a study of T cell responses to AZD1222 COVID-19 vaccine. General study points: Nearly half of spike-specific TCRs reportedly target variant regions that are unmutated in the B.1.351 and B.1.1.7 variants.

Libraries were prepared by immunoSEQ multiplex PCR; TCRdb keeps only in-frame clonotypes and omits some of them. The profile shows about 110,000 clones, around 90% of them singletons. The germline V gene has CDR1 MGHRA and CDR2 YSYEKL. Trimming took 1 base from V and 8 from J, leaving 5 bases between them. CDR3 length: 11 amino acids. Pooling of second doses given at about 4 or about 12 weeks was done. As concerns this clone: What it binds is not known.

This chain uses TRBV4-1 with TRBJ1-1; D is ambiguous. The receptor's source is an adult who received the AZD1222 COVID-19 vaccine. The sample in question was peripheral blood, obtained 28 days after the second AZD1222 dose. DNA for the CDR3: TGCGCCAGCAGCCAAGGGGTAGAAGCTTTCTTT. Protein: CASSQGVEAFF.